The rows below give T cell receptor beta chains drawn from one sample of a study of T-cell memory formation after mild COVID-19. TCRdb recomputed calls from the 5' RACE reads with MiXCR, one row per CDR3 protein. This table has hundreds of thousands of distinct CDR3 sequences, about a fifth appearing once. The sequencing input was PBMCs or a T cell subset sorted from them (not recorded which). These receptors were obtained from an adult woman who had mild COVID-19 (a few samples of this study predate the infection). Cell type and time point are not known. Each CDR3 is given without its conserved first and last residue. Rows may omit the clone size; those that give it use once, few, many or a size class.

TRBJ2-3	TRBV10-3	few	AISDGVDTQY
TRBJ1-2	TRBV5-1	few	ASSPGTVPYGYT
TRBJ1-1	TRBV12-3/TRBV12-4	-	ASSLAPGMNTEAF
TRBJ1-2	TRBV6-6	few	ASSYTRGNYGYT
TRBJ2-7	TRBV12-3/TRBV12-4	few	ASSQPSGAREQY
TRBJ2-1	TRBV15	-	ATSRDPSGGGGNEQF
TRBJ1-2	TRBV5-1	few	ASSLTGFGYT
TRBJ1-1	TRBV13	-	ASSLVDSEAF
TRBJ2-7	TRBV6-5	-	ASSYSSMGSYEQY
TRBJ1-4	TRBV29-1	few	SVSLVQGDEKLF
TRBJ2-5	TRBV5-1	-	ASSWRNQETQY
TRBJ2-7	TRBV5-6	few	ASSLRGAPLIEQY
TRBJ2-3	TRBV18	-	ASSDQMGKDTQY
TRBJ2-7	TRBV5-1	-	ASSLNRHSYEQY
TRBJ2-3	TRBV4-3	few	ASSRITGVAQY
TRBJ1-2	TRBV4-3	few	ASSQDYGGVYGYT
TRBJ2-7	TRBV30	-	AWGRTAGEQY
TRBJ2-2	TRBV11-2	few	ASSLLSQGNTGELF
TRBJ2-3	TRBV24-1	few	ASPLNVRDRETDTQY
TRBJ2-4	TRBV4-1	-	ASSQEGRDTLAKNIQY
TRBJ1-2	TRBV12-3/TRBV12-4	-	ASSRKRTNYGYT
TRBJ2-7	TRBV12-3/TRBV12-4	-	ASSLEGQTGEQY
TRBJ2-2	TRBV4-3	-	ASSQAYANGELF
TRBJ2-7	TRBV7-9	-	ASSQTSDYEQY
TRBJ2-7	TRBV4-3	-	ASSQDTGGTPYEQY
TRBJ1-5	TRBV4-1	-	ASSRSEGSQPQH
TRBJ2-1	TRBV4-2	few	ASSPTERGEQF
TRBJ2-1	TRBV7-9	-	ASSPIIAGAYNEQF
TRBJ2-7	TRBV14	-	ASSPGGSGRNKY
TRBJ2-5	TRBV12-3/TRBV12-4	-	ASSSGGAGVRGGQETQY
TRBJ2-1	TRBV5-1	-	ASSFTSGGGEQF
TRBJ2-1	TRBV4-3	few	ASSEEREGIQNEQF
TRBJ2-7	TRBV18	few	ASSPSLDYEQY
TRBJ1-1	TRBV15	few	ATRESGNTEAF
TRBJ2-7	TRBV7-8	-	ASSLGRSWDLMGEQY
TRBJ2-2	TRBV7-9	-	ASSLRGGENTGELF
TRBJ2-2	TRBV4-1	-	ASSHGGGDTGELF
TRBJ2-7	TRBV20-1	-	SARKDRAQY
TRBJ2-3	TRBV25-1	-	ASSGALTDTQY
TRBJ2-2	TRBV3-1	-	ASSQGTSGNTGELF
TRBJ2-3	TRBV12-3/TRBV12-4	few	ASSLTSSSTDTQY
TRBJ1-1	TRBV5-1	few	ASSKAGTEAF